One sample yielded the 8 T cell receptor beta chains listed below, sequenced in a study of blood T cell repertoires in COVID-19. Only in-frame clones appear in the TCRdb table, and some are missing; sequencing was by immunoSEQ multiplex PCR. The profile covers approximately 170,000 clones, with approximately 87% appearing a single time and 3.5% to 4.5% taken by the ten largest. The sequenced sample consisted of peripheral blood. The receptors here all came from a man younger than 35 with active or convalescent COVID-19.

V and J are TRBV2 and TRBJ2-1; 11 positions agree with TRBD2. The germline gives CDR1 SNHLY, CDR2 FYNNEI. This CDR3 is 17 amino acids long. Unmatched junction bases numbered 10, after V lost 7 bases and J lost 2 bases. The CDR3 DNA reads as TGTGCCAGCAAAAGGACTAGCGGGCTTGGAACCTACAATGAGCAGTTCTTC. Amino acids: CASKRTSGLGTYNEQFF.

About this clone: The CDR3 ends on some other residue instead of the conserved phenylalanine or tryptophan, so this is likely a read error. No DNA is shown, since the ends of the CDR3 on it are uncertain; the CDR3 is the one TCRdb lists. The CDR3 loop reads CASSYLSPPC. This chain uses TRBV5-1 with TRBJ2-6; no check of the table's D call, TRBD2, against the DNA was made. The CDR3 is made up of 10 amino acids, end residues included. Germline V CDR1 and CDR2: SGHRS, YFSETQ.

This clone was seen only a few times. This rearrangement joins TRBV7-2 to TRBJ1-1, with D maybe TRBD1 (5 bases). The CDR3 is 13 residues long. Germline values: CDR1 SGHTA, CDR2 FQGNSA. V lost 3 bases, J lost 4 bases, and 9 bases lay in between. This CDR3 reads CASSLGGPTEAFF. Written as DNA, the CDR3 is TGTGCCAGCAGCTTGGGGGGTCCCACTGAAGCTTTCTTT.

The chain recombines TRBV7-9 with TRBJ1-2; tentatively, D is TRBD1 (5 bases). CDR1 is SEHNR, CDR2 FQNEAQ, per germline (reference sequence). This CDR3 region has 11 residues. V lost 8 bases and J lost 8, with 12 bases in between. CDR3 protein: CASVGGRGYTF. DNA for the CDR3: TGTGCCAGCGTCGGGGGACGCGGCTACACCTTC.

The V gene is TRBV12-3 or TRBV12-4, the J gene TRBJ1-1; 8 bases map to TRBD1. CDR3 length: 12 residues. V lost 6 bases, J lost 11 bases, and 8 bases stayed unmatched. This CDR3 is CASRAGQGRAFF. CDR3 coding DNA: TGTGCCAGCAGAGCCGGACAGGGTCGGGCTTTCTTT.

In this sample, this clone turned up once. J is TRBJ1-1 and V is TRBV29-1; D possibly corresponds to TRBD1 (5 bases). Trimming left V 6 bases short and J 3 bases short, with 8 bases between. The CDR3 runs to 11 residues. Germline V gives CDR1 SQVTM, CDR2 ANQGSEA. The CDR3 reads CSVDSYTEAFF. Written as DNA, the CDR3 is TGCAGCGTCGACAGCTACACTGAAGCTTTCTTT.

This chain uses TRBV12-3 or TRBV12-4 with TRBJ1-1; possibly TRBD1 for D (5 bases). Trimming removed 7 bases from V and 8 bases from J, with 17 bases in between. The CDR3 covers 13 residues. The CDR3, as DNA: TGTGCCAGCAACCCCAAAACGACAGTAGAAGCTTTCTTT. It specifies CASNPKTTVEAFF.

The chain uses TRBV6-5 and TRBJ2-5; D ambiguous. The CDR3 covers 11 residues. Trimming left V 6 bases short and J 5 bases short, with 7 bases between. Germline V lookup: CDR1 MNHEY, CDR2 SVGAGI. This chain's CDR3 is CASRAWETQYF. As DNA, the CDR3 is TGTGCCAGCAGAGCTTGGGAGACCCAGTACTTC.